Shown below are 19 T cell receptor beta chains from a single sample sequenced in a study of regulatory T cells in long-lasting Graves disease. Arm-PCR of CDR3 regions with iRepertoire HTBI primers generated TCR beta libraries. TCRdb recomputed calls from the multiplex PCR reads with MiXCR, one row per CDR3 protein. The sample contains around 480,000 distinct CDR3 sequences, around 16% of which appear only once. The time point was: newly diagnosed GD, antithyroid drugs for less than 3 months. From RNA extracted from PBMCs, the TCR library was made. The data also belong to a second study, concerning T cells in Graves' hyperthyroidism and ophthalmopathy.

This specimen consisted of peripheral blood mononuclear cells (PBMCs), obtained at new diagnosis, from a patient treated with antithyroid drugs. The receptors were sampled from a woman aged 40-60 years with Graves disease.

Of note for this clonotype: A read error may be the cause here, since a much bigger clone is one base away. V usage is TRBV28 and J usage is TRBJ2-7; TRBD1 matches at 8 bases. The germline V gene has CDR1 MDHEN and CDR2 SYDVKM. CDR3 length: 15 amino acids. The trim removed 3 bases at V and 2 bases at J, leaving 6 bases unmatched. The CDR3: CASSLTAGGTYEQYF. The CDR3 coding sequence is TGTGCCAGCAGTTTGACGGCAGGGGGCACCTACGAGCAGTACTTC.

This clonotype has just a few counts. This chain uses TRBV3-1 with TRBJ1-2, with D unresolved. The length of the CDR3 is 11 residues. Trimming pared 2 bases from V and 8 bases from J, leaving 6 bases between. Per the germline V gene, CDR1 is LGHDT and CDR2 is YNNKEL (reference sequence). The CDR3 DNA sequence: TGTGCCAGCAGCCAAACAGCCGGCTACACCTTC. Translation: CASSQTAGYTF.

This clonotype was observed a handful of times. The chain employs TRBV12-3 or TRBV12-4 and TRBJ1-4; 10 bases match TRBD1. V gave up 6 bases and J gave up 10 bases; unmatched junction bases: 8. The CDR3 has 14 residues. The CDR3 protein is CASSLPGQGRKLFF. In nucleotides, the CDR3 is TGTGCCAGCAGCCTTCCGGGACAGGGGCGAAAACTGTTTTTT.

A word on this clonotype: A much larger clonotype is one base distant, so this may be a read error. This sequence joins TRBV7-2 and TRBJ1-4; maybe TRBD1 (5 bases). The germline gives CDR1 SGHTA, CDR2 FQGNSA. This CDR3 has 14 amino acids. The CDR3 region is CATRASATNEKPFF. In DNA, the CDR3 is TGTGCCACCAGGGCGTCTGCAACTAATGAAAAACCGTTTTTT.

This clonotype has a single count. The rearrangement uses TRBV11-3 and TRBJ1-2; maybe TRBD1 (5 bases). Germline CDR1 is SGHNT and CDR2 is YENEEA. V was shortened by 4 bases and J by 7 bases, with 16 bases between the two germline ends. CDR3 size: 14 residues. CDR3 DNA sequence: TGTGCCAGCAGCTCTTCAGCGGGGGGGAGTGGCTACACCTTC. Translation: CASSSSAGGSGYTF.

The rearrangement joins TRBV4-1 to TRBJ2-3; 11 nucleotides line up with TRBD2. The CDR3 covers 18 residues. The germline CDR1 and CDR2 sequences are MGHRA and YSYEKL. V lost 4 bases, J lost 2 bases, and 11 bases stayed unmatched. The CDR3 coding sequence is TGCGCCAGCAGCCCAGCGGTATCGACTAGCGGGGTCACAGATACGCAGTATTTT. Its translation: CASSPAVSTSGVTDTQYF.

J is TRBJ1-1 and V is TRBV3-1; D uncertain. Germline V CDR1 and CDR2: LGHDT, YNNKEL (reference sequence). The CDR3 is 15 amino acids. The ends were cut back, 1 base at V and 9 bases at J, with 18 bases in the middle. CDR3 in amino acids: CASSQALTIGNQAFF. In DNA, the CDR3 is TGTGCCAGCAGCCAAGCCCTAACTATCGGGAACCAAGCTTTCTTT.

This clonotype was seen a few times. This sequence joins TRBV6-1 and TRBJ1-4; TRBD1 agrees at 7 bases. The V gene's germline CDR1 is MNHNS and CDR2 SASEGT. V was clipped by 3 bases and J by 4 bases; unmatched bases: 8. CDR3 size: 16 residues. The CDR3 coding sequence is TGTGCCAGCAGTGACCCCCGGGACAGATATAATGAAAAACTGTTTTTT. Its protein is CASSDPRDRYNEKLFF.

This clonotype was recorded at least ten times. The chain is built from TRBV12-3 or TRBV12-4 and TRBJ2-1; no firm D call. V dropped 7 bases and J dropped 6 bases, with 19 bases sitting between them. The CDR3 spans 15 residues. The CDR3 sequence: CASIIDGIVGNEQFF. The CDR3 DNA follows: TGTGCCAGCATCATCGACGGAATCGTGGGCAATGAGCAGTTCTTC.

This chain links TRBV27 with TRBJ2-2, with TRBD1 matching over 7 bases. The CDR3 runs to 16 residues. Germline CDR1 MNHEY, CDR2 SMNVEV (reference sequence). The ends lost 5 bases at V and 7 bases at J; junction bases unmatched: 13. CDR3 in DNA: TGTGCCAGCAGTCTGACGAGAGACAGGGTGAACGGGGAGCTGTTTTTT. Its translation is CASSLTRDRVNGELFF.

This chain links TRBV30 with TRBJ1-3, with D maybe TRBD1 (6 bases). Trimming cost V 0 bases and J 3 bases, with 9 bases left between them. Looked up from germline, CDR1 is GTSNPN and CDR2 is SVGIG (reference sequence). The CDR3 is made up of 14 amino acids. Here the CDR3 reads CAWSVQGYGNTIYF. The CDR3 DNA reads TGTGCCTGGAGTGTGCAGGGGTATGGAAACACCATATATTTT.

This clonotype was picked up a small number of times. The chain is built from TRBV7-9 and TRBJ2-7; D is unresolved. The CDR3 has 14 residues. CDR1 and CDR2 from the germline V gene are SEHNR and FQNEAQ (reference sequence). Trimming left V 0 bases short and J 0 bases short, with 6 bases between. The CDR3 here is CASSLARDSYEQYF. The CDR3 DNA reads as TGTGCCAGCAGCTTAGCAAGGGACTCCTACGAGCAGTACTTC.

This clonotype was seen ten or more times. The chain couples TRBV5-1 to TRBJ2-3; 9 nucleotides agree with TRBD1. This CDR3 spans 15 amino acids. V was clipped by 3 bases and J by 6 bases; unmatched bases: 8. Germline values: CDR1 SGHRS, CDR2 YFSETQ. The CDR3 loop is CASSSRTGAGDTQYF. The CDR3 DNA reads TGCGCCAGCAGCTCGAGGACAGGGGCTGGTGATACGCAGTATTTT. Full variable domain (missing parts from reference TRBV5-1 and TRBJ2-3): KAGVTQTPRYLIKTRGQQVTLSCSPISGHRSVSWYQQTPGQGLQFLFEYFSETQRNKGNFPGRFSGRQFSNSRSEMNVSTLELGDSALYLCASSSRTGAGDTQYFGPGTRLTVL.

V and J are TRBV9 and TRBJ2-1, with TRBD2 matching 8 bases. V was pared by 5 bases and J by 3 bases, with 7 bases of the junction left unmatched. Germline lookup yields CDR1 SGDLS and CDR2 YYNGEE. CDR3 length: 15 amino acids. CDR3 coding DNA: TGTGCCAGCAGTGGACTCGGGGGGGTCTACAATGAGCAGTTCTTC. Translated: CASSGLGGVYNEQFF. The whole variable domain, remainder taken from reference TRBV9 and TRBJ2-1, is DSGVTQTPKHLITATGQRVTLRCSPRSGDLSVYWYQQSLDQGLQFLIQYYNGEERAKGNILERFSAQQFPDLHSELNLSSLELGDSALYFCASSGLGGVYNEQFFGPGTRLTVL.

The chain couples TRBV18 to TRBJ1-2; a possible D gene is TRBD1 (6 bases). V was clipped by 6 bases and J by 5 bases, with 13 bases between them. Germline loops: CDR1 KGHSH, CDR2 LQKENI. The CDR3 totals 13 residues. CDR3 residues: CASSPDRMYGYTF. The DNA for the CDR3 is TGTGCCAGCTCCCCAGACAGGATGTATGGCTACACCTTC.

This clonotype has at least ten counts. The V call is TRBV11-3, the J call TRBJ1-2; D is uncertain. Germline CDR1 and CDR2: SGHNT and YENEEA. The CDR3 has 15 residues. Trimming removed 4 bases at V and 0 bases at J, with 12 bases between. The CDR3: CASSSRGESNYGYTF. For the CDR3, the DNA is TGTGCCAGCAGCTCCCGTGGAGAGTCTAACTATGGCTACACCTTC. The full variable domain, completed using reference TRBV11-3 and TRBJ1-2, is EAGVVQSPRYKIIEKKQPVAFWCNPISGHNTLYWYLQNLGQGPELLIRYENEEAVDDSQLPKDRFSAERLKGVDSTLKIQPAELGDSAVYLCASSSRGESNYGYTFGSGTRLTVV.

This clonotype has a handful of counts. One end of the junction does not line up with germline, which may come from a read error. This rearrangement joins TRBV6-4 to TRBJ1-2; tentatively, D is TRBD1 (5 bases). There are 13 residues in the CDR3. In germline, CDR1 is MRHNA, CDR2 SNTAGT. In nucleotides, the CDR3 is TGTGCCAGCAGTTACTCTCGCAGGGAGTACTACACCTTC. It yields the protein CASSYSRREYYTF.

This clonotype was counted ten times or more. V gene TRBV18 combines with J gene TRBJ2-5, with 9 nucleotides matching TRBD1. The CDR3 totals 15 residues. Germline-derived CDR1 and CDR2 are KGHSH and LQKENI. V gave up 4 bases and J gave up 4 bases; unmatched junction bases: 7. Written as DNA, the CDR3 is TGTGCCAGCTCACGTCCCCAGACAGGGGGAGAGACCCAGTACTTC. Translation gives CASSRPQTGGETQYF.

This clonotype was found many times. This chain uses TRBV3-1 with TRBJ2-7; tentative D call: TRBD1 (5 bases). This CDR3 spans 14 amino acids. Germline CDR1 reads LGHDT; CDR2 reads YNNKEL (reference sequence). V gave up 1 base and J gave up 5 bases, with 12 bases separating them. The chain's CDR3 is CASSQGQGYDEQYF. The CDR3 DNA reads TGTGCCAGCAGCCAAGGGCAGGGTTACGACGAGCAGTACTTC.